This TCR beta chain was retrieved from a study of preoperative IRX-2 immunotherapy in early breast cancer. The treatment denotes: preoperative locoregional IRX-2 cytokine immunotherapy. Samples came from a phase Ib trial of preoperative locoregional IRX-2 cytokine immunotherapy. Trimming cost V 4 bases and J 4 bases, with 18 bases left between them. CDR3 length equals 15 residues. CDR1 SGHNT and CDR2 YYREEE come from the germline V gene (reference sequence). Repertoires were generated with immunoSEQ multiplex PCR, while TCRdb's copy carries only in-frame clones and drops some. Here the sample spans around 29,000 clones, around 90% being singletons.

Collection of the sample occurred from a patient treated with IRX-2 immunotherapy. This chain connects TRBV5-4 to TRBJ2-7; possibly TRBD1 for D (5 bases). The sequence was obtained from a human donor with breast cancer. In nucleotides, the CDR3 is TGTGCCAGCAGCCCAGGCCAGGGCGGTCCGTACGAGCAGTACTTC. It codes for CASSPGQGGPYEQYF.